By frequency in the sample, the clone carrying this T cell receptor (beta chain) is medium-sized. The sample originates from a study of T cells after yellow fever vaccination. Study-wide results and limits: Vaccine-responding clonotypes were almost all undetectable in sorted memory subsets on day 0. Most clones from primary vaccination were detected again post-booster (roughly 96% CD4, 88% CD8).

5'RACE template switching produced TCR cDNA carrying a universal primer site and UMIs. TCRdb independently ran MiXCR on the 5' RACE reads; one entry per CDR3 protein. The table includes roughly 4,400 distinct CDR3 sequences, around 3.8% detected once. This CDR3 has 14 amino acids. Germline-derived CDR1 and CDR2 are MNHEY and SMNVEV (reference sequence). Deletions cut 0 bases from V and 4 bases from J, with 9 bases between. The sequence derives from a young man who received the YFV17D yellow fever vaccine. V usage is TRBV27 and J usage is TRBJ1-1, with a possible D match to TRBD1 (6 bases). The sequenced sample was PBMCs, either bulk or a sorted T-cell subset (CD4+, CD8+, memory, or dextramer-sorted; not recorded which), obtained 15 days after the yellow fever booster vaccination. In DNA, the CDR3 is TGTGCCAGCAGTTTATCGGGGGGCGGCACTGAAGCTTTCTTT. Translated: CASSLSGGGTEAFF.